This TCR beta chain was retrieved from a study of blood T cells in healthy people across ages. This CDR3 has 12 residues. CDR1 is SGHVS and CDR2 is FQNEAQ in the germline V gene. Trimming removed 5 bases from V and 4 bases from J, with 9 bases in between. Through a sample-barcoded 5' primer and a J-beta primer mix, a second PCR was run for roughly 6 to 12 cycles. TCRdb fed the 5' RACE reads into MiXCR, producing one record per CDR3 protein. There are 600,000 to 850,000 distinct CDR3 sequences in the sample; roughly 44% occur only once, and 20% to 25% lies in the top ten. Drawing of peripheral blood yielded 7.5 to 10 milliliters from each donor.

The source of this sequence is a woman aged 60-70 years in good health. Sequenced sample: blood. The chain has TRBV7-8 and TRBJ2-7; D possibly corresponds to TRBD1 (5 bases). The CDR3 sequence is CASSVDKYEQYF. The CDR3 DNA reads TGTGCCAGCAGCGTGGACAAGTACGAGCAGTACTTC.